These T cell receptor beta chains were read from a single sample in a study of blood T cell repertoires in COVID-19. Method: immunoSEQ multiplex PCR; TCRdb's copy keeps in-frame clones and lacks some. The repertoire holds 85,000 to 90,000 clones, with around 80% as singletons. Sequenced material: peripheral blood. These receptor sequences come from an elderly woman with active or convalescent COVID-19. Both conserved end residues are part of each CDR3. A D gene is named only where the DNA matches it firmly. A row's size may be missing; if present it is once, few, many or a size class.

J | D | V | size | DNA | CDR3
TRBJ1-2 | TRBD1 | TRBV13 | . | TGTGCCAGCAGCGGAAGGGACAGACGCGTTTATGGCTACACCTTC | CASSGRDRRVYGYTF
TRBJ2-7 | . | TRBV7-2 | . | TGTGCCAGCAGTTTTTCCAGTACTAGGCAAATCCCCTACGAGCAGTACTTC | CASSFSSTRQIPYEQYF
TRBJ2-2 | . | TRBV5-1 | . | TGCGCCAGCAGCTTTAATCCAGGCGCCGGGGAGCTGTTTTTT | CASSFNPGAGELFF
TRBJ2-3 | TRBD2 | TRBV9 | . | TGTGCCAGCAGCCCAGGGACTAGCAGCACAGATACGCAGTATTTT | CASSPGTSSTDTQYF
TRBJ2-1 | . | TRBV27 | . | TGTGCCAGCCGTCCGGGACTGGGATCTTACAATGAGCAGTTCTTC | CASRPGLGSYNEQFF
TRBJ2-7 | TRBD2 | TRBV6-5 | . | TGTGCCAGCAGTCCTAGCGGGAGTCCCTACGAGCAGTACTTC | CASSPSGSPYEQYF
TRBJ2-2 | . | TRBV12-3/TRBV12-4 | few | TGTGCCAGCAGTTTAGGCGGGCGCGGGCAGCTGTTTTTT | CASSLGGRGQLFF
TRBJ1-2 | . | TRBV7-8 | . | TGTGCCAGCAGTGGGGGGGGATCTCACTATGGCTACACCTTC | CASSGGGSHYGYTF
TRBJ2-6 | . | TRBV27 | . | TGTGCCAGCAGAAGAGAGACCGGACTGGGAAGCTCTGGGGCCAACGTCCTGACTTTC | CASRRETGLGSSGANVLTF
TRBJ1-4 | TRBD1 | TRBV30 | . | TGTGCCTGGAGTCCCCGGGACAGGGGAGATGAAAAACTGTTTTTT | CAWSPRDRGDEKLFF
TRBJ2-4 | . | TRBV7-9 | . | TGTGCCAGCAGCTCCCCGAGGGGGGGCGCGGGGGCCAAAAACATTCAGTACTTC | CASSSPRGGAGAKNIQYF
TRBJ1-4 | . | TRBV9 | once | TGTGCCAGCAGCCTCTTTGGGGGAGGAAATGAAAAACTGTTTTTT | CASSLFGGGNEKLFF
TRBJ2-3 | . | TRBV7-2 | . | TGTGCCAGCAGCTTTAATCCCCCAGGGAGCACAGATACGCAGTATTTT | CASSFNPPGSTDTQYF
TRBJ2-5 | . | TRBV7-6 | . | TGTGCCAGCAGCTCCGAGGCGAGGCGGGAAGAGACCCAGTACTTC | CASSSEARREETQYF
TRBJ2-1 | . | TRBV19 | few | TGTGCCAGTAGTTCTTTCGGGGGACCTACCTACAATGAGCAGTTCTTC | CASSSFGGPTYNEQFF
TRBJ1-4 | . | TRBV2 | once | TGTGCCAGCAGTGTTGCAGGGGCGGCTAATAATGAAAAACTGTTTTTT | CASSVAGAANNEKLFF
TRBJ2-7 | TRBD1 | TRBV3-1/TRBV3-2 | . | TGTGCCAGCAGCCAAGCCCGGACAGGCAGGGGCCACTACGAGCAGTACTTC | CASSQARTGRGHYEQYF
TRBJ2-7 | . | TRBV19 | . | TGTGCCAGTAGCCTTGAAATCGGCGAGCAGTACTTC | CASSLEIGEQYF
TRBJ2-7 | TRBD1 | TRBV9 | . | TGTGCCAGCAGCGTAGGACAGGGAAGGTACGAGCAGTACTTC | CASSVGQGRYEQYF
TRBJ2-1 | . | TRBV7-2 | . | TGTGCCAGCAGCTTAGGGGGGACAAGCTCCTACAATGAGCAGTTCTTC | CASSLGGTSSYNEQFF
TRBJ2-1 | . | TRBV7-7 | . | TGTGCTAGCAGCGTAGAAGGGGCCTACAATGAGCAGTTCTTC | CASSVEGAYNEQFF
TRBJ2-3 | . | TRBV5-4 | few | TGTGCCAGCAGCACTACGTCCACAGATACGCAGTATTTT | CASSTTSTDTQYF
TRBJ2-3 | TRBD2 | TRBV6-1 | . | TGTGCCAGCAGTGAAATCGTGGCTAGCGGGGCGGGCACAGATACGCAGTATTTT | CASSEIVASGAGTDTQYF
TRBJ1-6 | TRBD1 | TRBV30 | once | TGTGCCTGGAATCCGGGACAGGGAGATAATTCACCCCTCCACTTT | CAWNPGQGDNSPLHF
TRBJ1-1 | . | TRBV7-9 | few | TGTGCCAGCAGCTTGGAGGGGCACCGGGGGAACACTGAAGCTTTCTTT | CASSLEGHRGNTEAFF
TRBJ1-1 | TRBD1 | TRBV7-2 | few | TGTGCCAGCAGCTTAGCCGAGGGGGCAGGTGCTTTCTTT | CASSLAEGAGAFF
TRBJ1-3 | TRBD1 | TRBV4-3 | . | TGCGCCAGCAGCCAAGCAGCGCAGGGGGTAGACACCATATATTTT | CASSQAAQGVDTIYF
TRBJ2-1 | TRBD1 | TRBV6-5 | . | TGTGCCAGCAGAAAAGAGCAGGGGGCAAATGAGCAGTTCTTC | CASRKEQGANEQFF
TRBJ2-5 | TRBD2 | TRBV28 | . | TGTGCCAGCAGTCCTTCCTTGGTAGCGGGAGGGCCGGTTGAGACCCAGTACTTC | CASSPSLVAGGPVETQYF
TRBJ2-7 | . | TRBV24-1 | . | TGTGCCACCAGCGGGAATACCTACGAGCAGTACTTC | CATSGNTYEQYF
TRBJ2-1 | TRBD2 | TRBV10-3 | . | TGTGCCATCAGTGAGCCAGGGAGCGGGAGCTACAATGAGCAGTTCTTC | CAISEPGSGSYNEQFF
TRBJ2-3 | . | TRBV2 | . | TGTGCCAGCAATGTCGGGTACACAGATACGCAGTATTTT | CASNVGYTDTQYF
TRBJ2-2 | . | TRBV7-4 | . | TGTGCCAGCAGCTTTCCCGGGGGGAGCGGGACAGGATGTTGTCGGGGAGCTGTTTTT | CASSFPGGSGTGCCRGAVF
TRBJ1-1 | . | TRBV6-2/TRBV6-3 | . | TGTGCCAGCAGCCTCACTCTCTTGGGGACTGAGGCTTTCTTT | CASSLTLLGTEAFF
TRBJ1-1 | TRBD1 | TRBV6-5 | . | TGTGCCAGCAGCAAGGACAGGGGGGACACTGAAGCTTTCTTT | CASSKDRGDTEAFF
TRBJ1-1 | . | TRBV19 | once | TGTGCCAGTAGTATGTGGGGGGGAAGAACTGAAGCTTTCTTT | CASSMWGGRTEAFF
TRBJ2-5 | TRBD2 | TRBV7-2 | . | TGTGCCAGCAGCTTAGGGTTACTAGCGGGAGTCGGGGAGACCCAGTACTTC | CASSLGLLAGVGETQYF
TRBJ2-5 | . | TRBV2 | . | TGTGCCAGCAGTGCAACAGGACCACCGTGGACCCAGTACTTC | CASSATGPPWTQYF
TRBJ2-3 | TRBD2 | TRBV7-2 | . | TGTGCCAGCAGCGCGACTAGCGTTACAGATACGCAGTATTTT | CASSATSVTDTQYF
TRBJ1-1 | TRBD1 | TRBV5-4 | . | TGTGCCAGCAGCTCCGCCTCGACAGGGCGGAACACTGAAGCTTTCTTT | CASSSASTGRNTEAFF